The entry that follows covers one T cell receptor (beta chain) sequence. Other DNA sequences of this sample code for an identical CDR3. These data originate in a study of blood T cell repertoires in COVID-19. Whole-study context: Sources were T cells, B-cell-depleted T cells, or PBMCs; the material itself was cDNA or gDNA.

The assay was immunoSEQ multiplex PCR, and TCRdb's table has in-frame clones only and misses some. Of 400,000 to 550,000 clones in the sample, about 89% were seen once. Germline V lookup: CDR1 ENHRY, CDR2 SYGVKD. V was clipped by 4 bases and J by 3 bases; unmatched bases: 0. This CDR3 is 13 amino acids long. The source of this sequence is a young woman with acute or convalescent COVID-19. V usage is TRBV10-3 and J usage is TRBJ2-5; TRBD1 matches 9 bases. Sequencing was carried out using peripheral blood. The CDR3 region has the DNA TGTGCCATCAGTGGGACAGGGGAAGAGACCCAGTACTTC. Translating it yields CAISGTGEETQYF.